The 7 T cell receptor beta chains in this list originate from one sample, sequenced in a study of blood T cell repertoires in COVID-19. The method was immunoSEQ multiplex PCR; TCRdb's version includes in-frame clones alone and lacks a portion of them. The sample gives hundreds of thousands of clones, roughly 86% of which show up once; 11% is in the top ten. Material: peripheral blood. The origin of the receptors is a young woman with COVID-19, enrolled during active disease.

The chain carries TRBV5-1 and TRBJ2-3; TRBD2 matches 16 bases. The CDR3 is 17 residues long. CDR1 is SGHRS and CDR2 is YFSETQ in the germline V gene. Trimming cost V 3 bases and J 8 bases; bases outside gene matches: 9. The CDR3 loop is CASSSGLAGGSEGTQYF. The CDR3 nucleotides read TGCGCCAGCAGCTCGGGACTAGCGGGGGGGTCCGAGGGTACGCAGTATTTT. The full variable domain, completed using reference TRBV5-1 and TRBJ2-3, is KAGVTQTPRYLIKTRGQQVTLSCSPISGHRSVSWYQQTPGQGLQFLFEYFSETQRNKGNFPGRFSGRQFSNSRSEMNVSTLELGDSALYLCASSSGLAGGSEGTQYFGPGTRLTVL.

CDR3 residues: CASSAGDRVSFGELFF. In DNA, the CDR3 is TGTGCCAGCAGTGCTGGGGACAGGGTCTCTTTCGGGGAGCTGTTTTTT. The rearrangement joins TRBV6-4 to TRBJ2-2; TRBD1 aligns across 9 bases. The germline V gene encodes CDR1 MRHNA and CDR2 SNTAGT. V shed 4 bases and J 7 bases; nucleotides not matched to a gene: 10. The CDR3 has 16 residues.

This chain links TRBV12-3 or TRBV12-4 with TRBJ2-5; D possibly corresponds to TRBD1 (6 bases). The germline V and J ends were trimmed by 5 bases and 7 bases, with 14 bases remaining between them. This CDR3 spans 13 amino acids. The CDR3: CASSKDSKGTQYF. In DNA form, the CDR3 reads TGTGCCAGCAGTAAGGACAGTAAAGGGACCCAGTACTTC.

This chain links TRBV6-6 with TRBJ2-2; 11 bases are a match to TRBD2. CDR1 and CDR2 from the germline V gene are MNHNY and SVGAGI (reference sequence). The CDR3 is 16 amino acids. With V trimmed by 2 bases and J by 3 bases, 2 bases remained unmatched. The CDR3, as DNA: TGTGCCAGCAGTTACCCTAGCGGGGGGCACACCGGGGAGCTGTTTTTT. It is translated as CASSYPSGGHTGELFF.

The chain employs TRBV6-5 and TRBJ2-5; 7 nucleotides match TRBD2. Germline V gene lookup returns CDR1 MNHEY and CDR2 SVGAGI. The junction had 7 bases not matched to a gene; V was cut back by 8 bases and J by 4 bases. The CDR3 runs 13 residues. CDR3: CASGRVPGETQYF. The DNA for the CDR3 is TGTGCCAGCGGGAGGGTCCCCGGAGAGACCCAGTACTTC.

J is TRBJ2-1 and V is TRBV4-1; 8 bases align to TRBD2. The CDR3 extends over 14 amino acids. From germline, CDR1 is MGHRA and CDR2 YSYEKL. Germline trimming cut 4 bases from V and 7 bases from J; bases unmatched to any gene: 6. The CDR3 coding sequence is TGCGCCAGCAGCCCATGGCGGGGGGCTAATGAGCAGTTCTTC. This encodes CASSPWRGANEQFF.

The chain combines TRBV24-1 with TRBJ2-2; TRBD1 agrees at 9 bases. Germline V gene data show CDR1 as KGHDR and CDR2 as SFDVKD. V gave up 4 bases and J gave up 7 bases; unmatched junction bases: 9. The CDR3 sequence is 16 residues long. The chain's CDR3 is CATSDPGQGFGGELFF. CDR3 nucleotide sequence: TGTGCCACCAGTGACCCAGGACAGGGGTTTGGCGGGGAGCTGTTTTTT.